The clone carrying this T cell receptor beta chain was observed a handful of times. The source of the sample is a study of blood T cell repertoires in COVID-19. Study background: The United States, Italy and Spain provided the acute and convalescent COVID-19 samples. The cDNA or gDNA used as material had been derived from T cells, B-cell-depleted T cells, or PBMCs.

Germline values: CDR1 LGHNA, CDR2 YNFKEQ. This CDR3 region has 15 residues. Trimming took 3 bases from V and 0 from J, leaving 12 bases between them. Recruited during active infection, patients (from Seattle) were subsequently followed longitudinally. Profiled with immunoSEQ multiplex PCR; TCRdb holds only in-frame clones, not every one. The sample shows about 160,000 clones, more than 65% of them seen only once. This clonotype originated in an older woman with COVID-19, enrolled during active disease. This chain uses TRBV4-2 with TRBJ2-7; D unresolved. Input material: peripheral blood. The CDR3, as DNA: TGTGCCAGCAGCCACGTTCGAGCGTACTCCTACGAGCAGTACTTC. Translation gives CASSHVRAYSYEQYF.